This T cell receptor beta chain was sequenced during a study of CD8 T cells in ankylosing spondylitis (dated by TCRdb to about 2017). Notes on the research overall: The study set out to find disease-linked TCR variants by profiling T cell receptor beta repertoires in ankylosing spondylitis patients and healthy donors. The full study cohort comprised 25 ankylosing spondylitis patients and some 100 healthy donors. Peripheral blood samples were taken, and synovial fluid was additionally collected from ankylosing spondylitis patients. The study at large found these results: A TCR beta motif made up of several highly homologous amino acid variants appeared to be characteristic of blood from ankylosing spondylitis patients. The disease-linked clones showed a CD8+ phenotype and occurred at relatively low frequencies in peripheral blood. Some motif variants had previously been reported in the synovial fluid and blood of reactive arthritis patients, which suggests shared mechanisms of disease initiation. The disease-linked clones were reported to be significantly enriched in matched synovial fluid samples from ankylosing spondylitis patients.

This clonotype was found many times. Which antigen it targets is not known. Within one base of it there is no much larger clone, and no base qualities were kept. In the germline V gene (reference sequence), CDR1 corresponds to DFQATT and CDR2 to SNEGSKA. The CDR3, cysteine through phenylalanine, is 14 amino acids long. The entry retains the CDR3 DNA only, 42 bases that are in frame from base 1. The germline ends are 17 bases apart after V is trimmed by 6 bases and J by 2 bases. Sequencing was carried out with an Illumina HiSeq 2500. TCR beta libraries were prepared by quantitative 5'-RACE with molecular barcodes. The authors' analysis ran thus. Disease-linked TCR variants were identified with a new computational method built on a probabilistic model of VDJ rearrangement. TCRdb applied fastp at Q25 and MiXCR to the public reads, then kept only in-frame beta chains. Merged by CDR3 protein, the rows form single entries marked with the most common genes and DNA. The authors' filters were not applied to this entry. The sample table records about 36,000 distinct CDR3 sequences; 5.5% to 7.5% of these occur just once. The top ten hold more than 10% of the sample.

The sample comprised blood, either unsorted or a sorted T cell fraction (not recorded which). This sequence uses TRBV20-1 and TRBJ2-7, with the D segment possibly TRBD1 or TRBD2, each aligning over 5 bases. The clonotype was recovered from a male donor with ankylosing spondylitis or in good health (not recorded which). The nucleotides read TGCAGTGCAGCCTCCTTTAGGGGAGCCTACGAGCAGTACTTC. This gives the protein CSAASFRGAYEQYF.